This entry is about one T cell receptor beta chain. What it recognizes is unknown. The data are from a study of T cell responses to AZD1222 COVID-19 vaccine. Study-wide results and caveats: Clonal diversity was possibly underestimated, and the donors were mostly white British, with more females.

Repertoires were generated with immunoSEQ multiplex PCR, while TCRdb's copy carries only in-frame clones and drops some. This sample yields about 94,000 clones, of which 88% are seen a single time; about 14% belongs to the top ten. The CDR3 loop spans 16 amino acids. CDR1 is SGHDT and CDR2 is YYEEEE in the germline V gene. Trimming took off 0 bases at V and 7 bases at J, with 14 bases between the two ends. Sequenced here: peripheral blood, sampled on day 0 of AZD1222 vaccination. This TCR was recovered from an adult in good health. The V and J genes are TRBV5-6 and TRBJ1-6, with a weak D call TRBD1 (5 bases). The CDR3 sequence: CASSLAATAGNSPLHF. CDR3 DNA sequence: TGTGCCAGCAGCTTGGCCGCGACAGCAGGAAATTCACCCCTCCACTTT.